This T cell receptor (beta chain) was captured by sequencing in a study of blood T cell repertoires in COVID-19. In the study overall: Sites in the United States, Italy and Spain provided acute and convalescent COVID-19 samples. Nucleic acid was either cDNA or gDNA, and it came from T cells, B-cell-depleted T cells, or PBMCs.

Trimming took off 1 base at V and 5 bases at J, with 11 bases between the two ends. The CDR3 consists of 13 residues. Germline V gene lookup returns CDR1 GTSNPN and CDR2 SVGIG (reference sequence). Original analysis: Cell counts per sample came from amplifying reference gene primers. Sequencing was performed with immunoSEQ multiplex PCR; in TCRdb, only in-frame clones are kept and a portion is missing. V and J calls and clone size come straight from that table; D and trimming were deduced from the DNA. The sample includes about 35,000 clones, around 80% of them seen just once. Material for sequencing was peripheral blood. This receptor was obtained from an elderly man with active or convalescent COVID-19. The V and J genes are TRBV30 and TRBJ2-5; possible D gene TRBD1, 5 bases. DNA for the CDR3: TGTGCCTGGAGTGACAGGTTCGGGGAGACCCAGTACTTC. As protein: CAWSDRFGETQYF. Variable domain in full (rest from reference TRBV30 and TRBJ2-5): SQTIHQWPATLVQPVGSPLSLECTVEGTSNPNLYWYRQAAGRGLQLLFYSVGIGQISSEVPQNLSASRPQDRQFILSSKKLLLSDSGFYLCAWSDRFGETQYFGPGTRLLVL.